This TCR beta chain comes out of a study of shared clonotypes between healthy human individuals. Whole-study context: Donors were two women and a few men aged 18 to 49. A donor's plate count was three for CD4 naive and three for CD4 memory; CD8 naive had two and CD8 memory one. Study findings and constraints: On the whole, naive subsets had larger estimated richness than memory subsets had.

As regards this clone: Its specificity is unknown. Different DNA sequences within this sample yield the same CDR3.

Trimming took 3 bases from V and 1 from J; bases not matched to a gene: 0. The CDR3 covers 14 residues. Looked up from germline, CDR1 is SNHLY and CDR2 is FYNNEI. In the sorted-subset replicate PCRs, approximately 200 ng DNA, roughly 29,000 T cell genomes, was used. Libraries were prepared by immunoSEQ multiplex PCR; TCRdb keeps only in-frame clonotypes and omits some of them. The profile shows around 2.1 million clones, around 95% of them singletons. Material: naive CD4+ T cells sorted from blood. The sample's subset: CD45RA+ positively selected. This clonotype was sampled from a man between 18 and 29 years old in good health. This chain uses TRBV2 with TRBJ1-1, with 9 bases lining up with TRBD1. CDR3 in DNA: TGTGCCAGCAGTGAGGGACAGGGGAACACTGAAGCTTTCTTT. This sequence encodes CASSEGQGNTEAFF.